Presented here are 20 T cell receptor beta chains from one specimen sequenced in a study of metastatic and nonmetastatic thyroid tumors. TCRdb reanalyzed the PCR reads with MiXCR. The sample has 50,000 to 70,000 clones, roughly 4.1% seen once. None of the patients had undergone any treatment ahead of thyroid surgery. The sequenced sample was blood. Source of these receptors: a female donor with papillary thyroid cancer or a benign thyroid nodule (not recorded which). Some clones in this sample may be carry-over from other donors' samples.

CDR3 nucleotides: TGTGCCAGCACTTTAGGGACCATGAACACTGAAGCTTTCTTT. Translation: CASTLGTMNTEAFF. J is TRBJ1-1 and V is TRBV6-9, with D perhaps TRBD1 (5 bases). Trimming stripped 7 bases from V and 0 bases from J, with 12 bases between. This CDR3 is built from 14 residues. The germline gives CDR1 MNHGY, CDR2 SVAAGI.

This clone was observed at least ten times. This chain joins TRBV6-1 and TRBJ2-5, with TRBD2 matching 10 bases. The trim removed 2 bases at V and 5 bases at J, leaving 5 bases unmatched. The germline V gene has CDR1 MNHNS and CDR2 SASEGT. This CDR3 spans 15 amino acids. CDR3 residues: CASSELLAGWETQYF. As DNA, the CDR3 is TGTGCCAGCAGTGAATTACTAGCGGGATGGGAGACCCAGTACTTC.

At least ten counts were recorded for this clone. The chain recombines TRBV10-1 with TRBJ1-2; possible D gene TRBD1, 5 bases. The length of the CDR3 is 16 residues. Germline values: CDR1 WNHNN, CDR2 SYGVQD (reference sequence). Trimming cost V 5 bases and J 7 bases, with 23 bases left between them. The CDR3 spells CASSNPRGEGRSGYTF. CDR3 DNA: TGCGCCAGCAGTAACCCGCGAGGGGAGGGTCGCAGTGGCTACACCTTC.

This clone has a count of ten or more. The rearrangement links TRBV20-1 to TRBJ2-7; perhaps TRBD1 as D (5 bases). Germline assignment: CDR1 DFQATT and CDR2 SNEGSKA (reference sequence). The CDR3 is 14 residues long. Trimming took off 4 bases at V and 2 bases at J, with 15 bases between the two ends. CDR3 amino acids: CSANLGRPPYEQYF. The CDR3 DNA is TGCAGTGCTAACCTGGGGCGGCCTCCCTACGAGCAGTACTTC.

This clone was seen repeatedly, ten times or more. The CDR3 region is CASSSRGADTQYF. The CDR3 region has the DNA TGTGCCAGCAGCTCAAGGGGCGCGGATACGCAGTATTTT. This chain joins TRBV7-3 and TRBJ2-3; tentatively, D is TRBD1 (5 bases). In germline, CDR1 is SGHTA, CDR2 FQGTGA. The length of the CDR3 is 13 residues. Trimming took 4 bases from V and 6 from J, leaving 11 bases between them.

In this sample, this clone turned up a few times. This sequence joins TRBV19 and TRBJ2-7, with D maybe TRBD1 (6 bases). Germline V gene lookup returns CDR1 LNHDA and CDR2 SQIVND (reference sequence). Trimming cost V 1 base and J 2 bases, with 12 bases left between them. The CDR3 runs 15 residues. For the CDR3, the DNA is TGTGCCAGTAGTATAGGGGGAAAGGGGGCCTACGAGCAGTACTTC. This translates into CASSIGGKGAYEQYF.

This clone appeared a few times. The V and J genes are TRBV6-1 and TRBJ2-6; D unresolved. The V and J ends lost 3 bases and 8 bases respectively, with 14 bases between them. This CDR3 has 15 amino acids. From germline, CDR1 is MNHNS and CDR2 SASEGT. The CDR3 sequence: CASSDRFSVSNVLTF. The DNA of the CDR3 is TGTGCCAGCAGTGACAGATTCTCTGTGTCCAACGTCCTGACTTTC.

This clone was found many times. This sequence joins TRBV7-9 and TRBJ2-1; D remains unclear. The CDR3 is 13 amino acids. Germline V gene lookup returns CDR1 SEHNR and CDR2 FQNEAQ (reference sequence). Trimming cost V 1 base and J 9 bases, with 10 bases left between them. The DNA for the CDR3 is TGTGCCAGCAGCTTAGGGGCCCTGACTGAGCAGTTCTTC. It encodes CASSLGALTEQFF.

This chain uses TRBV12-3 or TRBV12-4 with TRBJ2-1; 7 nucleotides align to TRBD2. The CDR3 covers 18 residues. Losses at the gene ends were 7 bases for V and 0 bases for J; bases not matched to a gene: 15. The CDR3 protein is CASTIGASGLSSYNEQFF. The DNA for the CDR3 is TGTGCCAGCACCATTGGGGCTAGCGGCCTGAGCTCCTACAATGAGCAGTTCTTC.

This clone came up many times. The rearrangement uses TRBV7-9 and TRBJ2-2, with D unclear. Germline CDR1 and CDR2: SEHNR and FQNEAQ (reference sequence). The V end lost 6 bases, the J end lost 1 base, and 15 bases lay between the germline ends. This CDR3 comprises 16 residues. The CDR3 region is CASRHGRQVNTGELFF. CDR3 bases: TGTGCCAGCAGACACGGACGCCAAGTGAACACCGGGGAGCTGTTTTTT.

This clone was observed many times. The chain is built from TRBV11-2 and TRBJ2-2; the D is unclear. The length of the CDR3 is 14 residues. Germline V gene sequence: CDR1 SGHAT, CDR2 FQNNGV. Trimming took 4 bases from V and 6 from J, leaving 12 bases between them. The CDR3 reads CASSSLVMAGELFF. For the CDR3, the DNA is TGTGCCAGCAGCTCGCTAGTTATGGCCGGGGAGCTGTTTTTT.

This clone showed up just a few times. The rearrangement joins TRBV7-3 to TRBJ1-1, with unresolved D. The CDR3 is made up of 13 amino acids. Trimming removed 5 bases at V and 0 bases at J, with 7 bases between. Germline CDR1 reads SGHTA; CDR2 reads FQGTGA. CDR3 in DNA: TGTGCCAGCAGCCAGACGTTGAACACTGAAGCTTTCTTT. Residues: CASSQTLNTEAFF.

Note on this clone: Being one base from a much bigger clone, this may be a read error. The rearrangement joins TRBV7-9 to TRBJ2-7, with a weak D call TRBD1 (6 bases). In germline, CDR1 is SEHNR, CDR2 FQNEAQ (reference sequence). There are 15 residues in the CDR3. V dropped 3 bases and J dropped 0 bases, with 12 bases sitting between them. The CDR3 reads CASSFAEGGSYEQYF. CDR3 in DNA: TGTGCCAGCAGCTTTGCGGAAGGGGGCTCCTACGAGCAGTACTTC.

The chain is built from TRBV6-2 or TRBV6-3 and TRBJ2-2; 7 positions match TRBD2. Trimming cost V 11 bases and J 2 bases; bases outside gene matches: 5. The length of the CDR3 is 13 residues. Germline lookup yields CDR1 MNHEY and CDR2 SVGEGT. The DNA for the CDR3 is TGTGCCGTACGGGACTACAACACCGGGGAGCTGTTTTTT. It is translated as CAVRDYNTGELFF.

This clone has more than one count but fewer than ten. The chain joins TRBV10-2 to TRBJ1-2, with TRBD1 matching over 7 bases. The CDR3 covers 14 residues. The junction had 4 bases not matched to a gene; V was cut back by 5 bases and J by 1 base. Germline CDR1 is WSHSY and CDR2 is SAAADI. In DNA, the CDR3 is TGCGCCAGCAGTAAGGCAGGGGGTAACTATGGCTACACCTTC. This gives the protein CASSKAGGNYGYTF.

V and J are TRBV6-1 and TRBJ2-2; weak D call: TRBD2 (6 bases). CDR3 length equals 17 residues. From germline, CDR1 is MNHNS and CDR2 SASEGT. The V end lost 2 bases, the J end lost 0 bases, and 13 bases lay between the germline ends. CDR3 residues: CASSELAYKSNTGELFF. The CDR3, as DNA: TGTGCCAGCAGTGAACTAGCGTACAAATCGAACACCGGGGAGCTGTTTTTT.

This clone was seen only a few times. This could be a read error, since a much larger clone is one nucleotide away. This sequence joins TRBV28 and TRBJ1-1, with D perhaps matching TRBD1 (5 bases). V lost 6 bases and J lost 3, with 17 bases in between. Per germline, CDR1 MDHEN and CDR2 SYDVKM. The CDR3 covers 15 residues. The chain's CDR3 is CASSPRRGCDTEAFF. CDR3 sequence (DNA): TGTGCCAGCAGCCCTCGCCGGGGGTGTGACACTGAAGCTTTCTTT.

The J gene is TRBJ1-2, the V gene TRBV7-9, with 7 bases aligning to TRBD1. The CDR3 runs to 13 residues. Germline-derived CDR1 and CDR2 are SEHNR and FQNEAQ (reference sequence). With V trimmed by 5 bases and J by 3 bases, 3 bases remained unmatched. CDR3 region: CASSIDRDYGYTF. In DNA form, the CDR3 reads TGTGCCAGCAGCATCGACAGGGACTATGGCTACACCTTC.

This clone has more than one count but fewer than ten. The chain joins TRBV27 to TRBJ2-3; 12 positions match TRBD2. Germline V gives CDR1 MNHEY, CDR2 SMNVEV (reference sequence). V lost 4 bases to trimming and J lost 5 bases; unmatched junction nucleotides: 4. This CDR3 spans 15 amino acids. The CDR3: CASSSRLAGVDTQYF. The CDR3 DNA reads as TGTGCCAGCAGTTCCCGACTAGCGGGAGTAGATACGCAGTATTTT.

This clone was picked up many times. One end of the junction varies from germline; a read error may be responsible. The chain has TRBV6-1 and TRBJ1-2; 11 nucleotides line up with TRBD1. CDR1 is MNHNS and CDR2 is SASEGT in the germline V gene. This CDR3 has 13 amino acids. In nucleotides, the CDR3 is TGTGCCAACAGTGGACAGGGGGCGGGGGGCTACACCTTC. It encodes CANSGQGAGGYTF.